These 6 T cell receptor beta chains were all obtained from the same sample, sequenced in a study of OX40 agonist ivuxolimab in advanced cancers. The assay was immunoSEQ multiplex PCR, and TCRdb's table has in-frame clones only and misses some. Of 80,000 or so clones in the sample, approximately 86% were seen once. This sample comprised CD4+ or CD8+ T cells sorted from blood, obtained in a trial of the OX40 agonist ivuxolimab. The source is an adult with an advanced solid tumor such as melanoma, head and neck, liver or kidney cancer.

The chain uses TRBV19 and TRBJ2-1; possibly TRBD2 for D (6 bases). The germline V gene has CDR1 LNHDA and CDR2 SQIVND (reference sequence). With 8 bases removed from V and 3 bases from J, the gap between germline ends came to 8 bases. This CDR3 has 12 amino acids. CDR3 residues: CASGTVYNEQFF. As DNA, the CDR3 is TGTGCCAGTGGGACTGTCTACAATGAGCAGTTCTTC.

This sequence joins TRBV30 and TRBJ2-3; D is undetermined. Trimming removed 4 bases from V and 0 bases from J, with 2 bases in between. The CDR3 totals 11 residues. In germline, CDR1 is GTSNPN, CDR2 SVGIG (reference sequence). The CDR3 DNA sequence: TGTGCCTGGACCAGCACAGATACGCAGTATTTT. It is translated as CAWTSTDTQYF.

The genes are TRBV7-2 and TRBJ2-7; D not certain. Per germline, CDR1 SGHTA and CDR2 FQGNSA. Trimming left V 1 base short and J 2 bases short, with 9 bases between. The CDR3 is 14 amino acids. This chain's CDR3 is CASSLGVTTYEQYF. The CDR3 nucleotides read TGTGCCAGCAGCTTAGGTGTCACAACCTACGAGCAGTACTTC.

This clone was seen just once. This rearrangement joins TRBV5-6 to TRBJ2-1; no definite D call. V lost 1 base, J lost 9 bases, and 17 bases lay in between. This CDR3 is built from 15 residues. From germline, CDR1 is SGHDT and CDR2 YYEEEE. CDR3 sequence reads: CASSLLAVNLAEQFF. The CDR3 nucleotides read TGTGCCAGCAGCTTGTTGGCTGTTAATCTGGCTGAGCAGTTCTTC. Looking up the rest from reference TRBV5-6 and TRBJ2-1 gives the full variable domain: DAGVTQSPTHLIKTRGQQVTLRCSPKSGHDTVSWYQQALGQGPQFIFQYYEEEERQRGNFPDRFSGHQFPNYSSELNVNALLLGDSALYLCASSLLAVNLAEQFFGPGTRLTVL.

As to this clone: At one end the junction does not follow the germline gene, possibly because of a read error. The chain links TRBV7-9 to TRBJ1-1; the D gene is possibly TRBD1 (5 bases). The CDR3 covers 12 residues. Germline CDR1 SEHNR, CDR2 FQNEAQ (reference sequence). The CDR3 spells CASSLAPGASTF. The DNA for the CDR3 is TGTGCCAGCAGCTTAGCGCCCGGGGCAAGTACCTTT.

This clone was recorded only once. CDR3 sequence (DNA): TGCGCCAGTTGGGGGGGACAGAGCTACGAGCAGTACTTC. Its protein product is CASWGGQSYEQYF. The gene calls are TRBV10-2 and TRBJ2-7; D is tentatively TRBD1 or TRBD2 (7 bases each). There are 13 residues in the CDR3. V was clipped by 9 bases and J by 3 bases, with 15 bases between them. Germline CDR1 reads WSHSY; CDR2 reads SAAADI.